This T cell receptor beta chain was sequenced for a study of T cells in localized non-small cell lung cancer (TCRdb year 2020). Study-level background: T cell repertoires of 200 to 250 early-stage NSCLC patients were analyzed, with tumors being compared against uninvolved tumor-adjacent lungs. All 240 or so NSCLC patients in the cohort were treatment-naive and had localized lung tumors that were resected. A mean age of around 66 years was recorded for the NSCLC patients, of whom under 150 were male and 107 were female.

A word on this clone: This clone's antigen is unknown. The sample holds no much larger clone one base away, and base qualities are not on file.

CDR1 and CDR2 are read off the germline V gene as MDHEN and SYDVKM. V lost 5 bases and J lost 5 bases, and the count of bases not matched to a germline gene is 9. The CDR3 sequence holds 15 residues, the cysteine and phenylalanine included. Only the CDR3 region is kept as DNA, spanning 45 bases read in frame from base 1. At diagnosis, tumor, uninvolved tumor-adjacent lung and peripheral blood were collected and then preserved as a mix of FFPE and fresh-frozen material. For TCR repertoire profiling, the blood samples were analyzed as peripheral blood mononuclear cells. Results and caveats for the whole study, not just this receptor: Higher blood T cell density associated with longer overall survival, while higher adjacent-lung clonality associated with shorter survival. Because the study design was exploratory, TCR variables were selected using unadjusted p-values without false-discovery rate correction. Multi-region tumor sequencing was not performed, so intratumor heterogeneity could not be excluded. A median of roughly 60 of the top 100 tumor clones were detected in paired uninvolved adjacent lung, and 25 to 35 of these tumor clones were also found among the top 100 clones of the paired uninvolved adjacent lung. Uninvolved tumor-adjacent lung showed the highest T cell clonality, higher than tumor, which suggests more focused antigenic responses in the uninvolved tumor-adjacent lung.

TCR beta CDR3 regions were sequenced from DNA using the immunoSEQ Assay. Concerning the study's data processing: To compute T cell density, TCR beta template counts were normalized to usable DNA, which was estimated by amplifying housekeeping genes. Using the preseqR package, richness was estimated by extrapolating to 120,000 templates for tissue samples and 400,000 templates for PBMC samples. Clonality was defined by subtracting Pielou's evenness from one. To identify tissue-enriched TCRs, differential abundance testing was run on productive amino-acid clonotypes with a minimum total count of 5 and an alpha of 0.1. The Jaccard Index and the Morisita Overlap Index were used to measure how much the repertoires overlapped between compartments. GLIPH grouped TCR beta CDR3s together with public tetramer-defined viral CDR3s, and a viral motif had to include at least three viral sequences and show V-gene enrichment. As stored in TCRdb, this immuneACCESS dataset retains in-frame rearrangements with V and J assigned. A fraction of the clones does not appear; measured against another copy, unresolved V genes explain less than half of the discrepancy, and the remainder lacks a known reason. That table furnishes V, J and clone size, whereas the DNA furnished D and trimming. The table for this sample lists over 65,000 clones; about four fifths of them were counted only once. The ten largest clones add up to roughly 1.4% of the sample.

Sample: peripheral blood, taken before any cancer treatment. This sequence was found in a female donor aged 60 or older with stage I lung adenocarcinoma. The chain joins TRBV28 to TRBJ2-1; TRBD2 lines up with 7 middle nucleotides. The nucleotide sequence reads as follows: TGTGCCAGCAGTCCCCCGGCTAGCGGAGACAATGAGCAGTTCTTC. It encodes CASSPPASGDNEQFF.